Following are 3 T cell receptor beta chains from one sample sequenced in a study of blood T cell repertoires in COVID-19. Some clones are missing from TCRdb's copy, which holds only in-frame ones; the method was immunoSEQ multiplex PCR. The data show around 300,000 clones, around 87% seen once. The sequenced sample consisted of PBMCs or T cells enriched from blood (not recorded which). The receptors come from a woman under 30 with acute COVID-19.

The chain employs TRBV30 and TRBJ1-3; D might be TRBD1 (6 bases). Germline CDR1 GTSNPN, CDR2 SVGIG (reference sequence). V was cut by 2 bases and J by 4 bases, with 9 bases left in between. The CDR3 has 13 residues. The CDR3 here is CAWSQGQGNTIYF. The CDR3 nucleotides read TGTGCCTGGAGTCAAGGACAGGGAAACACCATATATTTT. Looking up the rest from reference TRBV30 and TRBJ1-3 gives the full variable domain: SQTIHQWPATLVQPVGSPLSLECTVEGTSNPNLYWYRQAAGRGLQLLFYSVGIGQISSEVPQNLSASRPQDRQFILSSKKLLLSDSGFYLCAWSQGQGNTIYFGEGSWLTVV.

The rearrangement uses TRBV28 and TRBJ1-6; 11 bases line up with TRBD1. CDR3 length: 16 amino acids. CDR1 and CDR2 (germline): MDHEN, SYDVKM. V shed 6 bases and J 10 bases; nucleotides not matched to a gene: 11. The CDR3 region has the DNA TGTGCCAGCAGGCCCGGGACAGGGGGAATATGGTCACCCCTCCACTTT. As protein: CASRPGTGGIWSPLHF.

The rearrangement uses TRBV9 and TRBJ2-1; 7 bases fit TRBD2. CDR3 size: 15 residues. V shed 1 base, J shed 4 bases, and the junction held 5 bases outside the gene matches. In germline, CDR1 is SGDLS, CDR2 YYNGEE. CDR3 in DNA: TGTGCCAGCAGCGTAAAACCTAGCGGTTACAATGAGCAGTTCTTC. It codes for CASSVKPSGYNEQFF. The variable domain in full, with the rest retrieved from reference TRBV9 and TRBJ2-1, is DSGVTQTPKHLITATGQRVTLRCSPRSGDLSVYWYQQSLDQGLQFLIQYYNGEERAKGNILERFSAQQFPDLHSELNLSSLELGDSALYFCASSVKPSGYNEQFFGPGTRLTVL.